This T cell receptor beta chain was sequenced during a study of T cell responses to AZD1222 COVID-19 vaccine. Notes on the study in general: Across the whole spike, CD4 TCRs peaked at regions 160-218 and 743-854. Nearly half of spike-specific TCRs reportedly go after variant regions that carry no mutations. Spike-specific TCR breadth and depth were elevated following two AZD1222 doses.

Clones were read by immunoSEQ multiplex PCR, and TCRdb kept only the in-frame ones, dropping some. The sample contains roughly 99,000 clones, about nine tenths of which appear only once. Pooling of second doses given at about 4 or about 12 weeks was done. The V gene's germline CDR1 is SQVTM and CDR2 ANQGSEA. The CDR3 length is 13 residues. V lost 7 bases, J lost 8 bases, and 18 bases lay in between. For this clone: Its target is not known.

The receptor was derived from an adult who received the AZD1222 COVID-19 vaccine. Sample: peripheral blood, taken 28 days after the second AZD1222 dose. J is TRBJ2-1 and V is TRBV29-1; D is ambiguous. The CDR3 DNA sequence: TGCAGCGCCCGATTGCCCGGCTGGGATGAGCAGTTCTTC. Its protein product is CSARLPGWDEQFF.